A selection of T cell receptor beta chains follows, all from one sample in a study of blood T cell repertoires in COVID-19. TCRdb keeps only in-frame clones here, not all; method: immunoSEQ multiplex PCR. The sample carries approximately 670,000 clones, approximately 90% recorded once. Sequenced sample: peripheral blood. These receptors came from a woman in her late teens or twenties with acute or convalescent COVID-19. Each CDR3 is given with its conserved first and last residue. A D gene is named only where the DNA matches it firmly. Size tells how often a clone was seen (once, few, many) or the class of an expanded clone, and some rows leave it out.

clone_size	v_call	j_call	d_call	cdr3_aa	cdr3_nt
NA	TRBV7-9	TRBJ1-2	TRBD1	CASSVRDRGSQEVGYTF	TGTGCCAGCAGCGTCCGGGACAGGGGGTCCCAAGAGGTCGGCTACACCTTC
NA	TRBV6-5	TRBJ1-1	NA	CAPLAGDTEAFF	TGTGCCCCTCTTGCAGGGGACACTGAAGCTTTCTTT
NA	TRBV5-1	TRBJ2-7	TRBD2	CASSPGLAGGAAHEQYF	TGCGCCAGCAGCCCGGGACTAGCGGGGGGGGCCGCCCACGAGCAGTACTTC
NA	TRBV28	TRBJ1-1	TRBD1	CASSLQGGKTEAFF	TGTGCCAGCAGTCTACAGGGGGGAAAGACTGAAGCTTTCTTT
NA	TRBV23-1	TRBJ1-1	NA	CASSQPLNTEAFF	TGCGCCAGCAGTCAACCTTTGAACACTGAAGCTTTCTTT
NA	TRBV7-2	TRBJ2-3	NA	CASSFLEGSTDTQYF	TGTGCCAGCAGTTTCCTCGAGGGAAGCACAGATACGCAGTATTTT
NA	TRBV3-1/TRBV3-2	TRBJ1-2	NA	CASSQALPGDGYTF	TGTGCCAGCAGCCAAGCACTCCCAGGGGATGGCTACACCTTC
NA	TRBV6-2/TRBV6-3	TRBJ1-5	NA	CASSWWGVNQPQHF	TGTGCCAGCAGTTGGTGGGGGGTCAATCAGCCCCAGCATTTT
NA	TRBV5-4	TRBJ1-6	TRBD1	CASSPDRAAGFPLHF	TGTGCCAGCAGCCCGGACAGGGCTGCCGGGTTCCCCCTCCACTTT
NA	TRBV6-5	TRBJ1-2	NA	CASSRQANYGYTF	TGTGCCAGCAGTAGACAGGCTAACTATGGCTACACCTTC
NA	TRBV12-5	TRBJ2-7	NA	CASGREVYEQYF	TGTGCTAGTGGACGTGAGGTTTACGAGCAGTACTTC
NA	TRBV5-5	TRBJ2-6	NA	CASSFRGSSGANVLTF	TGTGCCAGCAGCTTTAGGGGATCCTCTGGGGCCAACGTCCTGACTTTC
NA	TRBV9	TRBJ2-3	NA	CASNLGGASTDTQYF	TGTGCCAGTAACCTCGGCGGGGCTAGCACAGATACGCAGTATTTT
NA	TRBV21-1	TRBJ2-7	NA	CASSGFRGGQVYEQYF	TGTGCCAGCAGCGGGTTTAGGGGGGGACAGGTCTACGAGCAGTACTTC
few	TRBV27	TRBJ2-5	NA	CASSFGREKTQYF	TGTGCCAGCAGTTTCGGCAGGGAAAAGACCCAGTACTTC
NA	TRBV6-5	TRBJ1-2	TRBD1	CASSYSSGGNYGYTF	TGTGCCAGCAGTTACTCTTCAGGGGGCAACTATGGCTACACCTTC
NA	TRBV7-8	TRBJ1-1	NA	CASSLAGRTTEAFF	TGTGCCAGCAGCTTAGCGGGGCGGACCACTGAAGCTTTCTTT
NA	TRBV6-6	TRBJ1-1	NA	CASRRADTEAFF	TGTGCCAGCCGCCGTGCGGACACTGAAGCTTTCTTT
NA	TRBV12-5	TRBJ2-7	NA	CASGFGVVGGAYEQYF	TGTGCTAGTGGTTTTGGCGTAGTGGGGGGAGCTTACGAGCAGTACTTC
NA	TRBV7-9	TRBJ2-7	TRBD1	CASSLGGTGAYEQYF	TGTGCCAGCAGCTTAGGCGGGACAGGGGCCTACGAGCAGTACTTC
NA	TRBV6-6	TRBJ1-2	TRBD1	CASSREGQGSGSRGYTF	TGTGCCAGCAGTCGCGAAGGACAGGGGTCTGGGTCGCGTGGCTACACCTTC
NA	TRBV27	TRBJ1-1	NA	CASSGAGSLATEAFF	TGTGCCAGCAGTGGAGCGGGGTCACTGGCCACTGAAGCTTTCTTT
once	TRBV14	TRBJ2-7	NA	CASSPGVYEQYF	TGTGCCAGCAGCCCAGGGGTTTACGAGCAGTACTTC
NA	TRBV5-1	TRBJ2-2	NA	CASSLDPAETGELFF	TGCGCCAGCAGCTTGGACCCCGCCGAGACCGGGGAGCTGTTTTTT
once	TRBV30	TRBJ1-3	TRBD1	CAWVEQGAFGNTIYF	TGTGCCTGGGTAGAACAGGGGGCGTTTGGAAACACCATATATTTT
NA	TRBV4-1	TRBJ2-3	TRBD2	CASSQPRGGATDTQYF	TGCGCCAGCAGCCAACCGCGGGGGGGCGCCACAGATACGCAGTATTTT
NA	TRBV2	TRBJ2-7	TRBD2	CASSVLAGTTYEQYF	TGTGCCAGCAGTGTTCTAGCGGGGACCACCTACGAGCAGTACTTC
NA	TRBV7-2	TRBJ1-1	NA	CASRRDQGKAFF	TGTGCCAGCAGACGCGATCAGGGGAAAGCTTTCTTT
NA	TRBV6-6	TRBJ2-3	TRBD2	CASSSGTSAQDTQYF	TGTGCCAGCAGCTCCGGGACTAGCGCCCAGGATACGCAGTATTTT
NA	TRBV6-2/TRBV6-3	TRBJ1-3	NA	CASSYGGSGSGNTIYF	TGTGCCAGCAGTTACGGAGGGAGTGGCTCTGGAAACACCATATATTTT
NA	TRBV6-6	TRBJ1-2	TRBD1	CASSDPGTGGYGYTF	TGTGCCAGCAGCGATCCCGGGACAGGGGGCTATGGCTACACCTTC
NA	TRBV7-2	TRBJ1-5	TRBD1	CASSLQGQINQPQHF	TGTGCCAGCAGCTTACAGGGACAGATTAATCAGCCCCAGCATTTT
NA	TRBV7-3	TRBJ2-3	NA	CASSQIGHTDTQYF	TGTGCCAGCAGCCAGATCGGACACACAGATACGCAGTATTTT
NA	TRBV18	TRBJ1-5	TRBD1	CASSPTGEYQPQHF	TGTGCCAGCTCACCAACAGGGGAGTACCAGCCCCAGCATTTT
NA	TRBV9	TRBJ1-6	NA	CASSPQAYNSPLHF	TGTGCCAGCAGCCCCCAGGCGTATAATTCACCCCTCCACTTT
NA	TRBV27	TRBJ1-5	NA	CASSLYAGDFHQPQHF	TGTGCCAGCAGTTTATACGCGGGGGACTTTCATCAGCCCCAGCATTTT
few	TRBV6-4	TRBJ2-3	TRBD2	CASSEGLAGGPDTQYF	TGTGCCAGCAGTGAGGGACTAGCGGGGGGGCCAGATACGCAGTATTTT
NA	TRBV25-1	TRBJ2-2	NA	CASRRVTGDTGELFF	TGTGCCAGCAGGCGAGTCACAGGAGACACCGGGGAGCTGTTTTTT
NA	TRBV6-6	TRBJ1-1	NA	CASNQGSDTEAFF	TGTGCCAGCAATCAGGGGAGCGACACTGAAGCTTTCTTT
NA	TRBV2	TRBJ1-1	TRBD1	CASSVGQGEAFF	TGTGCCAGCAGTGTGGGACAGGGAGAAGCTTTCTTT